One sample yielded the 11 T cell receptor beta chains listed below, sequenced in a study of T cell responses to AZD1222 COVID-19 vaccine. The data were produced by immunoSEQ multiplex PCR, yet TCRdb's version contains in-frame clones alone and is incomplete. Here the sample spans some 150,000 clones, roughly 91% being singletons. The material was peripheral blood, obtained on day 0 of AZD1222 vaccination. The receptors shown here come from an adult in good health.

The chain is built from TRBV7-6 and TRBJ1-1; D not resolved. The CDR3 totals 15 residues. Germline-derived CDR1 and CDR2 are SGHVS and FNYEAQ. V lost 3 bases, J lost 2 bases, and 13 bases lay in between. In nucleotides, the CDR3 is TGTGCCAGCAGCTTTGGCTTGGCTACCAACACTGAAGCTTTCTTT. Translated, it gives CASSFGLATNTEAFF.

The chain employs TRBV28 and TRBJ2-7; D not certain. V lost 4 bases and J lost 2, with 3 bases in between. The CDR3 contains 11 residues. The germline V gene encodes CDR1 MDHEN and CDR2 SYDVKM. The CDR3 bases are TGTGCCAGCAGTTATGCCTACGAGCAGTACTTC. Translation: CASSYAYEQYF.

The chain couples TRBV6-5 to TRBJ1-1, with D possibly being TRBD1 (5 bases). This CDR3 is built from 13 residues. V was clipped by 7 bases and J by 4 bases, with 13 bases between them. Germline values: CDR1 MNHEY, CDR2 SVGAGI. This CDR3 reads CASKQGDVTEAFF. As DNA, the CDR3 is TGTGCCAGCAAACAAGGGGACGTCACTGAAGCTTTCTTT.

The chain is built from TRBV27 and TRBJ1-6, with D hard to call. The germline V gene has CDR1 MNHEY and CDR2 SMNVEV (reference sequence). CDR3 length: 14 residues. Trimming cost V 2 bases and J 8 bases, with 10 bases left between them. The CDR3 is CASSLRVLDSPLHF. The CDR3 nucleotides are TGTGCCAGCAGTTTAAGGGTCTTGGATTCACCCCTCCACTTT.

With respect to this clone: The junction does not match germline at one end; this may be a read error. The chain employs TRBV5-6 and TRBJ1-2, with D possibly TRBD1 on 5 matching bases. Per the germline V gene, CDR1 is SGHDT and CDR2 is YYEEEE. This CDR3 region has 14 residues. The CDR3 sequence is CASRLEGPNYGYTF. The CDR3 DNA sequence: TGTGCCAGCAGATTGGAGGGGCCTAACTATGGCTACACCTTC.

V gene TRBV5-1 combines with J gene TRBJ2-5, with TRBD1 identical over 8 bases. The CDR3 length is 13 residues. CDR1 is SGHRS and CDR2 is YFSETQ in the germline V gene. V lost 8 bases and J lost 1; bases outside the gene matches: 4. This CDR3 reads CASRTGPQETQYF. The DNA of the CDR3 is TGCGCCAGTAGGACAGGGCCCCAAGAGACCCAGTACTTC.

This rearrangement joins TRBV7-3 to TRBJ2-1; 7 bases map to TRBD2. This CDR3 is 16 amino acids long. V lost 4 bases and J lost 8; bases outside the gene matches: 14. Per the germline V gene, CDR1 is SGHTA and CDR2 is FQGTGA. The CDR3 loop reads CASSSPGEGTSDEQFF. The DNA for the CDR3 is TGTGCCAGCAGCTCACCCGGGGAGGGAACGAGTGATGAGCAGTTCTTC.

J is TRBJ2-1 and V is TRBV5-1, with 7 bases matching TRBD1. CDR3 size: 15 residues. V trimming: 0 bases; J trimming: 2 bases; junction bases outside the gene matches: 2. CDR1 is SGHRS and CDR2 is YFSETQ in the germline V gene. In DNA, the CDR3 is TGCGCCAGCAGCTTGGAAGGGACAGCCTACAATGAGCAGTTCTTC. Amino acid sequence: CASSLEGTAYNEQFF. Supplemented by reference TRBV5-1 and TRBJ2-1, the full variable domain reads KAGVTQTPRYLIKTRGQQVTLSCSPISGHRSVSWYQQTPGQGLQFLFEYFSETQRNKGNFPGRFSGRQFSNSRSEMNVSTLELGDSALYLCASSLEGTAYNEQFFGPGTRLTVL.

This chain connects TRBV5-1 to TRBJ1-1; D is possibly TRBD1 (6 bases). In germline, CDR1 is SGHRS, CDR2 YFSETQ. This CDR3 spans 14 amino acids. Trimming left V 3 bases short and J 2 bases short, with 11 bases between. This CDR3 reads CASSYDRRNTEAFF. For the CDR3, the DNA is TGCGCCAGCAGCTATGACAGGCGAAACACTGAAGCTTTCTTT.

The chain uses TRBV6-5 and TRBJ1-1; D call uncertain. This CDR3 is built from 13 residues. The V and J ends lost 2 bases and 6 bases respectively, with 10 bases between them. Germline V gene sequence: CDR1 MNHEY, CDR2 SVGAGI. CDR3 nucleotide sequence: TGTGCCAGCAGTTACGAGGGAGGCTCTGAAGCTTTCTTT. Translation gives CASSYEGGSEAFF.

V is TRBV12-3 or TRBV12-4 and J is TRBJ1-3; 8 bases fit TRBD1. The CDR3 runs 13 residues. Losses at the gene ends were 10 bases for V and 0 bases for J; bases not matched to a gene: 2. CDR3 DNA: TGTGCCACAGGGGGCGACTCTGGAAACACCATATATTTT. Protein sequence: CATGGDSGNTIYF.